The 4 T cell receptor beta chains below come from one sample, sequenced in a study of T cell clonality in common variable immunodeficiency. Method: immunoSEQ multiplex PCR; TCRdb's copy keeps in-frame clones and lacks some. The profile covers some 38,000 clones, none occurring a single time. Sequencing used peripheral blood mononuclear cells. All receptors come from a person aged 18-70 years in good health.

This clone was seen repeatedly, ten times or more. The read terminates 3 residues ahead of where the CDR3 ends, so the germline J gene completes it. V and J are TRBV10-3 and TRBJ1-1, with a possible D match to TRBD1 (6 bases). The germline gives CDR1 ENHRY, CDR2 SYGVKD. Trimming left V 3 bases short and J 4 bases short, with 9 bases between. This CDR3 region has 13 residues. Incomplete CDR3 DNA: TGTGCCATCAGTGAAGGAGGGGGCACTGAA. Protein sequence: CAISEGGGTE. From start to end, the CDR3 is CAISEGGGTEAFF.

This clone was recorded many times. The missing CDR3 end, 3 residues past where the read stops, is filled in from the germline J gene. The genes are TRBV6-1 and TRBJ1-5; TRBD1 matches at 7 bases. This CDR3 spans 15 amino acids. The germline gives CDR1 MNHNS, CDR2 SASEGT. The trim removed 2 bases at V and 4 bases at J, leaving 5 bases unmatched. CDR3 bases read: TGTGCCAGCAGTGAAACAACAGGGGCGAATCAGCCC. Amino acid sequence: CASSETTGANQP. The whole CDR3 is CASSETTGANQPQHF.

This clone was seen repeatedly, ten times or more. The read gets to within 3 residues of the CDR3 end, and the germline J gene fills in the rest. This chain uses TRBV7-2 with TRBJ1-1; 8 bases fit TRBD1. V gave up 4 bases and J gave up 4 bases; unmatched junction bases: 8. The length of the CDR3 is 15 residues. Looked up from germline, CDR1 is SGHTA and CDR2 is FQGNSA. Incomplete CDR3 DNA: TGTGCCAGCAGCTACATGACAGGGGAGGGCACTGAA. It is translated as CASSYMTGEGTE. The CDR3, in full, reads CASSYMTGEGTEAFF.

This clone has ten or more counts. The read comes to an end 3 residues before the CDR3 does, leaving the germline J gene to fill in the end. The genes are TRBV20-1 and TRBJ2-6, with 9 bases matching TRBD2. CDR3 length: 18 amino acids. The ends lost 3 bases at V and 1 base at J; junction bases unmatched: 10. The germline CDR1 and CDR2 sequences are DFQATT and SNEGSKA (reference sequence). CDR3 bases read: TGCAGTGCTAGTGGGGCTAGCGGGACCTCATCTGGGGCCAACGTC. This codes for CSASGASGTSSGANV. The whole CDR3 sequence reads CSASGASGTSSGANVLTF.